This TCR beta chain was found in a study of T cell repertoires in cytomegalovirus infection (dated by TCRdb to about 2019). Study-wide context: Alongside well-studied HLA-B-restricted epitopes, the peptide stimulations were aimed at recently identified HLA-C-restricted CMV epitopes, whose presentation resists viral immunomodulation. Donor HLA type was relevant to the analysis, because carriage of CMV infection together with the matching HLA type was indicated by public TCR beta signatures.

Sequences SGHRS (CDR1) and YFSETQ (CDR2) are obtained from the germline V gene. Taken from cysteine to phenylalanine, the CDR3 has 14 residues. Of the read, only the CDR3 DNA is kept; its 42 bases are in frame from base 1. Trimming takes 0 bases from V and 2 bases from J, and the germline ends sit 7 bases apart. The paper as a whole reports these results and caveats: The ex vivo response was dominated by HLA-C-restricted CMV-specific TCR beta clonotypes, and the single most frequent clonotype in two of eight donors was supplied by these HLA-C-restricted clonotypes. Carriers of CMV infection plus the relevant HLA type were discriminated by the cumulative frequency of public TCR beta family members in the study cohort and in an independent roughly 370-donor cohort.

This specimen's treatment or condition label, per the study, means: in vitro stimulation with specific CMV peptide epitopes to enrich CMV-specific T cells. For this clonotype: Its cognate antigen has yet to be identified. Base-call qualities are not available, and no considerably larger clone is one nucleotide away.

Sequencing relied on an Illumina HiSeq 1500. TCRdb cleaned the public reads at Q25 with fastp, built clones with MiXCR and kept in-frame beta chains. Entries that share a CDR3 protein sequence are merged under the most common genes and DNA. The sample data list 640,000 or so distinct CDR3 sequences, and around a third of these were observed just once. Together, the top ten hold about 18% of the sample. The chain was built from TRBV5-1 and TRBJ2-3, with no confidently assigned D gene. Sequenced material: cultured PBMCs, taken from culture after CMV antigen stimulation. The TCR was taken from a human donor in good health (CMV status not recorded). Some clones in this sample may be carry-over from other donors' samples. The CDR3 amino acid sequence is: CASSLEQYTDTQYF. The nucleotide sequence is TGCGCCAGCAGCTTGGAGCAGTACACAGATACGCAGTATTTT.